This is a list of T cell receptor beta chains from one sample in a study of metastatic and nonmetastatic thyroid tumors. TCRdb re-clonotyped the PCR reads through MiXCR. This sample has 84,000 or so clones, with 8.6% found just once. The sequencing sample was made of blood. The receptors stem from a female donor with papillary thyroid cancer or a benign thyroid nodule (not recorded which). Some clones in this sample may be carry-over from other donors' samples. Each CDR3 is given with its conserved first and last residue. A D gene is named only where the DNA matches it firmly. Clone size appears in some rows only: once, few, many, or a class for an expanded clone.

many TRBJ2-1 NA TRBV6-4 CASSEDTYNEQFF TGTGCCAGCAGTGAGGACACCTACAATGAGCAGTTCTTC
many TRBJ2-3 TRBD2 TRBV20-1 CSATPSGGLTDTQYF TGCAGTGCAACACCTAGCGGGGGGCTCACAGATACGCAGTATTTT
many TRBJ1-1 NA TRBV6-6 CASSYGRINTEAFF TGTGCCAGCAGTTACGGCAGGATCAACACTGAAGCTTTCTTT
many TRBJ1-5 TRBD1 TRBV6-5 CASRQPGQEALGNQPQHF TGTGCCAGCAGGCAACCGGGACAGGAGGCTCTAGGCAATCAGCCCCAGCATTTT
many TRBJ2-1 NA TRBV7-9 CASSLAVTGNNEQFF TGTGCCAGCAGCTTAGCGGTAACAGGGAACAATGAGCAGTTCTTC
many TRBJ1-1 NA TRBV12-3/TRBV12-4 CASSLAENTEAFF TGTGCCAGCAGTTTAGCAGAGAACACTGAAGCTTTCTTT
many TRBJ1-1 TRBD1 TRBV19 CASSVGQRDTEAFF TGTGCCAGTAGTGTGGGACAGAGGGACACTGAAGCTTTCTTT
many TRBJ2-2 NA TRBV2 CASSGERALTGELFF TGTGCCAGCAGTGGGGAAAGGGCCCTCACCGGGGAGCTGTTTTTT
many TRBJ1-2 NA TRBV6-1 CATKGKNYGYTF TGTGCCACCAAAGGCAAAAACTATGGCTACACCTTC
many TRBJ2-2 NA TRBV9 CASSVQGRPGELFF TGTGCCAGCAGCGTACAGGGTAGGCCCGGGGAGCTGTTTTTT
many TRBJ1-2 NA TRBV18 CASSPATNYGYTF TGTGCCAGCTCACCGGCAACGAACTATGGCTACACCTTC
NA TRBJ2-3 TRBD2 TRBV11-1 CASSLAASGGTDTQYF TGTGCCAGCAGCTTAGCGGCTAGCGGGGGGACAGATACGCAGTATTTT
few TRBJ2-3 TRBD2 TRBV6-4 CASSETSGGAVADTQYF TGTGCCAGCAGTGAGACTAGCGGGGGGGCCGTGGCAGATACGCAGTATTTT
many TRBJ1-2 NA TRBV10-3 CAISESGGGGYTF TGTGCCATCAGTGAGTCCGGGGGGGGCGGCTACACCTTC
many TRBJ2-1 TRBD2 TRBV6-1 CASSEVRLAGYDNEQFF TGTGCCAGCAGTGAAGTGAGGCTAGCGGGGTATGACAATGAGCAGTTCTTC
few TRBJ2-7 NA TRBV5-4 CASSFVTLGTPSPYEQYF TGTGCCAGCAGCTTTGTGACTTTAGGGACCCCCTCGCCCTACGAGCAGTACTTC
many TRBJ2-3 NA TRBV12-3/TRBV12-4 CASSFTGSTDTQYF TGTGCCAGCAGTTTCACAGGGAGCACAGATACGCAGTATTTT
many TRBJ1-2 NA TRBV12-3/TRBV12-4 CASSRGGHEYGYTF TGTGCCAGCAGTCGGGGGGGACACGAGTATGGCTACACCTTC
many TRBJ2-7 TRBD2 TRBV6-2/TRBV6-3 CASSYSKLAGGSSYEQYF TGTGCCAGCAGTTACTCGAAACTAGCGGGAGGGAGCTCCTACGAGCAGTACTTC
many TRBJ1-2 NA TRBV25-1 CASSLGMLFGYTF TGTGCCAGCAGTCTAGGGATGCTGTTTGGCTACACCTTC
many TRBJ2-7 NA TRBV2 CASRRYEQYF TGTGCCAGCAGGCGGTACGAGCAGTACTTC
many TRBJ2-7 NA TRBV14 CASSQAGGGAGQYF TGTGCCAGCAGCCAAGCTGGAGGGGGGGCTGGGCAGTACTTC
many TRBJ2-7 NA TRBV5-1 CASSPYLTQGSEQYF TGCGCCAGCAGCCCCTACCTCACCCAGGGATCCGAGCAGTACTTC
many TRBJ1-2 TRBD1 TRBV28 CASSLDRANGYTF TGTGCCAGCAGTCTAGACAGGGCGAATGGCTACACCTTC
many TRBJ1-5 NA TRBV7-3 CASSLSPNQPQHF TGTGCCAGCAGCTTATCCCCCAATCAGCCCCAGCATTTT
many TRBJ2-7 NA TRBV9 CASSAGQGATYEQYF TGTGCCAGCAGCGCGGGACAAGGGGCAACCTACGAGCAGTACTTC
many TRBJ2-7 NA TRBV28 CASSLNPDSSYEQYF TGTGCCAGCAGTCTAAACCCGGACAGCTCCTACGAGCAGTACTTC
many TRBJ2-1 TRBD2 TRBV5-1 CASSFEGLAGVSYNEQFF TGCGCCAGCAGCTTCGAGGGACTAGCGGGGGTTTCCTACAATGAGCAGTTCTTC
many TRBJ2-1 TRBD2 TRBV10-3 CAIKERGDYNEQFF TGTGCCATCAAGGAGCGGGGGGACTACAATGAGCAGTTCTTC
few TRBJ1-6 TRBD1 TRBV4-2 CASSLGQGHKYSSPLHF TGTGCCAGCAGCCTAGGACAGGGGCACAAGTATAGTTCACCCCTCCACTTT
many TRBJ2-3 NA TRBV5-5 CASIPNDEQAQYF TGTGCCAGCATCCCTAATGACGAGCAGGCGCAGTATTTT
few TRBJ1-5 NA TRBV20-1 CSARVPRGNGNQPQHF TGCAGTGCTAGAGTACCACGGGGGAATGGCAATCAGCCACAGCATTTT
many TRBJ2-5 NA TRBV7-6 CASSLVGEQETQYF TGTGCCAGCAGCTTAGTGGGGGAACAAGAGACCCAGTACTTC
many TRBJ1-5 NA TRBV12-3/TRBV12-4 CASRGGSDSNQPQHF TGTGCCAGCAGGGGGGGGTCGGATAGCAATCAGCCCCAGCATTTT
NA TRBJ2-1 TRBD2 TRBV13 CASSPGPGLASYNEQFF TGTGCCAGCAGCCCAGGTCCGGGACTAGCGTCCTACAATGAGCAGTTCTTC
many TRBJ2-6 NA TRBV6-1 CASSDRGVGGANVLTF TGTGCCAGCAGTGACAGGGGAGTGGGAGGGGCCAACGTCCTGACTTTC
many TRBJ1-6 NA TRBV5-1 CASSLQGDSYNSPLHF TGCGCCAGCAGCTTACAGGGTGATTCCTATAATTCACCCCTCCACTTT
many TRBJ1-4 NA TRBV4-1 CASSQDWRGSEKLFF TGCGCCAGCAGCCAAGATTGGAGGGGAAGTGAAAAACTGTTTTTT
many TRBJ2-7 NA TRBV12-3/TRBV12-4 CASSLKTYEQYF TGTGCCAGCAGTTTAAAAACCTACGAGCAGTACTTC
many TRBJ1-2 TRBD1 TRBV12-3/TRBV12-4 CASSRTGGPYGYTF TGTGCCAGCAGTCGGACAGGGGGCCCCTATGGCTACACCTTC
many TRBJ2-3 TRBD2 TRBV10-2 CASSWTSGGTDTQYF TGCGCCAGCAGCTGGACTAGCGGGGGCACAGATACGCAGTATTTT
few TRBJ1-1 TRBD1 TRBV12-3/TRBV12-4 CASSLALTGGTAEAFF TGTGCCAGCAGTTTAGCCCTTACAGGGGGCACCGCCGAAGCTTTCTTT
few TRBJ1-6 NA TRBV28 CASSIQGTSGNSPLHF TGTGCCAGCAGTATTCAAGGGACATCGGGCAATTCACCCCTCCACTTT
many TRBJ1-6 TRBD1 TRBV12-3/TRBV12-4 CASSLVQGKDSPLHF TGTGCCAGCAGTTTAGTACAGGGGAAGGATTCACCCCTCCACTTT
many TRBJ1-1 NA TRBV25-1 CASSLERLAFF TGTGCCAGCAGTTTGGAGAGGTTGGCTTTCTTT
many TRBJ2-5 NA TRBV28 CASSWGRETQYF TGTGCCAGCAGTTGGGGGCGAGAGACCCAGTACTTC
many TRBJ2-5 NA TRBV28 CASSQPGETQYF TGTGCCAGCAGTCAACCGGGGGAGACCCAGTACTTC
many TRBJ1-1 TRBD1 TRBV20-1 CSAAGGHTEAFF TGCAGTGCCGCAGGGGGCCACACTGAAGCTTTCTTT
many TRBJ2-7 TRBD2 TRBV9 CASSVASGSYEQYF TGTGCCAGCAGCGTAGCTAGCGGCTCCTACGAGCAGTACTTC
many TRBJ1-4 TRBD1 TRBV24-1 CDREVRWELFF TGCGACAGGGAGGTGAGGTGGGAACTGTTTTTT
many TRBJ1-2 NA TRBV5-1 CASSLGGDYGYTF TGCGCCAGCAGCCTCGGAGGCGACTATGGCTACACCTTC
NA TRBJ2-3 TRBD2 TRBV3-1 CASSQVTSGGRGDTQYF TGTGCCAGCAGCCAAGTGACTAGCGGGGGGCGGGGAGATACGCAGTATTTT
many TRBJ2-2 NA TRBV6-1 CASRGGPIGELFF TGTGCCAGCCGTGGGGGGCCCATCGGGGAGCTGTTTTTT
many TRBJ2-1 TRBD2 TRBV20-1 CSAYGLAGAYNEQFF TGCAGTGCCTACGGACTAGCGGGGGCCTACAATGAGCAGTTCTTC
NA TRBJ1-1 NA TRBV20-1 CSAPRENTEDFF TGCAGTGCTCCCAGGGAGAACACTGAAGACTTCTTT
many TRBJ1-4 NA TRBV5-1 CASSLEGRNEKLFF TGCGCCAGCAGCTTGGAAGGCCGGAATGAAAAACTGTTTTTT